What follows are 20 T cell receptor beta chains derived from one specimen sequenced in a study of T cell responses to AZD1222 COVID-19 vaccine. TCRdb's table, derived via immunoSEQ multiplex PCR, lists solely in-frame clones and lacks some. The sample yields 130,000 to 150,000 clones, over 75% seen once. Specimen: peripheral blood, collected 28 days after the second dose of the MenACWY control vaccine. The receptors shown here come from an adult who received the MenACWY meningococcal vaccine as a control.

This clone has more than one count but fewer than ten. The chain has TRBV30 and TRBJ1-4; D not certain. Trimming removed 4 bases from V and 8 bases from J, with 17 bases in between. Germline V gives CDR1 GTSNPN, CDR2 SVGIG (reference sequence). CDR3 size: 14 residues. CDR3 in amino acids: CAWNLLPEGEKLFF. The DNA for the CDR3 is TGTGCCTGGAATCTATTACCGGAAGGGGAAAAACTGTTTTTT.

This sequence joins TRBV7-2 and TRBJ2-6; D is unclear. Germline CDR1 reads SGHTA; CDR2 reads FQGNSA. CDR3 size: 15 residues. Trimming left V 5 bases short and J 0 bases short, with 8 bases between. The CDR3, as DNA: TGTGCCAGCAGCCCTCCTAGCTCTGGGGCCAACGTCCTGACTTTC. Translating gives CASSPPSSGANVLTF.

The rearrangement links TRBV6-5 to TRBJ2-7; D gene unclear. The germline CDR1 and CDR2 sequences are MNHEY and SVGAGI. The CDR3 is 13 amino acids. Trimming left V 2 bases short and J 1 base short, with 6 bases between. The CDR3 coding sequence is TGTGCCAGCAGTTACCTGGGGTCCTACGAGCAGTACTTC. This gives the protein CASSYLGSYEQYF.

The chain links TRBV15 to TRBJ2-1, with TRBD2 matching over 10 bases. J was trimmed by 6 bases and V by 5 bases; bases with no gene match: 7. Per germline, CDR1 LNHNV and CDR2 YYDKDF (reference sequence). The CDR3 runs to 15 residues. The CDR3 DNA is TGTGCCACCAGCGCTGGACTAGCGGTAACCAATGAGCAGTTCTTC. Encoded protein: CATSAGLAVTNEQFF.

V gene TRBV9 combines with J gene TRBJ2-7; the D is unclear. Germline assignment: CDR1 SGDLS and CDR2 YYNGEE. V was trimmed by 0 bases and J by 3 bases, leaving 4 bases between them. CDR3 length: 12 residues. The CDR3 DNA sequence: TGTGCCAGCAGCGTAGGGGACTACGAGCAGTACTTC. Translation gives CASSVGDYEQYF.

This chain uses TRBV5-1 with TRBJ1-5, with 9 bases identical to TRBD1. V shed 0 bases, J shed 4 bases, and the junction held 2 bases outside the gene matches. The CDR3 consists of 15 residues. CDR1 is SGHRS and CDR2 is YFSETQ in the germline V gene. The CDR3 loop reads CASSLEGQGNQPQHF. DNA for the CDR3: TGCGCCAGCAGCTTGGAGGGACAGGGTAATCAGCCCCAGCATTTT.

CDR3 DNA sequence: TGTGCCTGGAGTTTGAAGGAGAACACTGAAGCTTTCTTT. It translates to CAWSLKENTEAFF. V gene TRBV30 combines with J gene TRBJ1-1; D gene ambiguous. V was clipped by 2 bases and J by 1 base, with 8 bases between them. This CDR3 contains 13 residues. Germline lookup yields CDR1 GTSNPN and CDR2 SVGIG (reference sequence).

The gene calls are TRBV24-1 and TRBJ1-5, with 11 bases matching TRBD1. In germline, CDR1 is KGHDR, CDR2 SFDVKD. With V trimmed by 2 bases and J by 3 bases, 5 bases remained unmatched. This CDR3 is 17 amino acids long. CDR3 DNA sequence: TGTGCCACCAGTGATTCCCGGGACAGGGGGTTCAATCAGCCCCAGCATTTT. It encodes CATSDSRDRGFNQPQHF.

The chain joins TRBV30 to TRBJ1-2, with D tentatively TRBD1 (6 bases). The germline gives CDR1 GTSNPN, CDR2 SVGIG (reference sequence). This CDR3 comprises 12 residues. Between the trimmed V and J ends, which lost 7 bases and 4 bases, there was a span of 13 bases. This CDR3 is CASTLTGYGYTF. CDR3 in DNA: TGTGCCTCAACATTGACAGGCTATGGCTACACCTTC.

This sequence joins TRBV19 and TRBJ1-1, with 7 nucleotides matching TRBD1. With V trimmed by 2 bases and J by 4 bases, 1 base remained unmatched. The CDR3 runs to 13 residues. Germline CDR1 is LNHDA and CDR2 is SQIVND (reference sequence). This CDR3 reads CASSIQGGTEAFF. The CDR3 nucleotides read TGTGCCAGTAGTATACAGGGGGGCACTGAAGCTTTCTTT.

This clone is a singleton in its sample. The chain carries TRBV2 and TRBJ1-2, with TRBD1 as a possible D gene (5 bases). The CDR3 spans 13 residues. The ends were cut back, 6 bases at V and 2 bases at J, with 10 bases in the middle. CDR1 SNHLY and CDR2 FYNNEI come from the germline V gene. This CDR3 is CASSVRENYGYTF. For the CDR3, the DNA is TGTGCCAGCAGCGTCAGGGAAAACTATGGCTACACCTTC.

V and J are TRBV6-6 and TRBJ2-3, with TRBD1 matching 9 bases. Germline assignment: CDR1 MNHNY and CDR2 SVGAGI (reference sequence). V was clipped by 5 bases and J by 1 base; unmatched bases: 4. This CDR3 has 15 amino acids. This CDR3 is CASSRDRAGTDTQYF. The CDR3 coding sequence is TGTGCCAGCAGTCGGGACAGGGCTGGCACAGATACGCAGTATTTT.

This chain connects TRBV21-1 to TRBJ1-1; the table assigns TRBD1, which was not confirmed against the DNA. TRBV21-1 constitutes a pseudogene. The CDR3 consists of 14 residues. In DNA, the CDR3 is TGTGCCAGCAGCAACGGGCAGGGGAACACTGAAGCTTTCTTT. This translates into CASSNGQGNTEAFF.

The chain couples TRBV6-6 to TRBJ2-7, with 9 bases lining up with TRBD1. The length of the CDR3 is 15 residues. Trimming at V came to 6 bases and at J to 6 bases, leaving 12 bases not matched to a gene. Germline V CDR1 and CDR2: MNHNY, SVGAGI (reference sequence). CDR3 loop: CASSRGGTGTAEQYF. Here the CDR3 DNA reads TGTGCCAGCAGCCGAGGCGGGACAGGGACCGCCGAGCAGTACTTC.

The chain employs TRBV4-2 and TRBJ2-1; the match to TRBD2 covers 10 bases. V lost 0 bases, J lost 4 bases, and 9 bases stayed unmatched. Germline CDR1 reads LGHNA; CDR2 reads YNFKEQ. This CDR3 is built from 18 residues. CDR3 sequence reads: CASSQDQIAGGRYNEQFF. Written as DNA, the CDR3 is TGTGCCAGCAGCCAAGATCAGATAGCGGGGGGTCGTTACAATGAGCAGTTCTTC.

The rearrangement joins TRBV30 to TRBJ1-4, with 8 bases that match TRBD1. Germline assignment: CDR1 GTSNPN and CDR2 SVGIG (reference sequence). With V trimmed by 5 bases and J by 7 bases, 3 bases remained unmatched. The CDR3 runs 12 residues. For the CDR3, the DNA is TGTGCCTGGGGACAGGGTGGTGAAAAACTGTTTTTT. It encodes CAWGQGGEKLFF.

V and J are TRBV5-1 and TRBJ1-1, with 11 bases that match TRBD1. The CDR3 is made up of 19 amino acids. Germline V lookup: CDR1 SGHRS, CDR2 YFSETQ. V shed 1 base and J 3 bases; nucleotides not matched to a gene: 14. The CDR3 region has the DNA TGCGCCAGCAGCTTGAGTCTTAGGACAGGGGGCGCGATGGACACTGAAGCTTTCTTT. As protein: CASSLSLRTGGAMDTEAFF. The full variable domain, its missing parts supplied by reference TRBV5-1 and TRBJ1-1, is KAGVTQTPRYLIKTRGQQVTLSCSPISGHRSVSWYQQTPGQGLQFLFEYFSETQRNKGNFPGRFSGRQFSNSRSEMNVSTLELGDSALYLCASSLSLRTGGAMDTEAFFGQGTRLTVV.

The genes are TRBV7-6 and TRBJ2-1; unclear D gene. V gave up 5 bases and J gave up 5 bases, with 16 bases separating them. CDR3 length: 15 residues. CDR1 SGHVS and CDR2 FNYEAQ come from the germline V gene. The DNA for the CDR3 is TGTGCCAGCAGCCCCGGAAGGGCAGCCAACAATGAGCAGTTCTTC. Amino acid sequence: CASSPGRAANNEQFF.

The chain links TRBV5-1 to TRBJ1-2; tentatively, D is TRBD1 (6 bases). Trimming removed 0 bases at V and 6 bases at J, with 12 bases between. CDR1 and CDR2 (germline): SGHRS, YFSETQ. This CDR3 region has 14 residues. The DNA of the CDR3 is TGCGCCAGCAGCTTGGCGGGGGGCCGGGATGGCTACACCTTC. This sequence encodes CASSLAGGRDGYTF.

V is TRBV18 and J is TRBJ1-1; D gene unclear. The CDR3 has 16 residues. Trimming shortened V by 3 bases and J by 6 bases, and 20 bases separated the two germline ends. Germline V CDR1 and CDR2: KGHSH, LQKENI. This CDR3 reads CASSPSPEVGGSEAFF. The CDR3 DNA reads as TGTGCCAGCTCACCGTCTCCCGAGGTTGGAGGCTCTGAAGCTTTCTTT.